Listed here are 9 T cell receptor beta chains from one sample, sequenced in a study of blood T cell repertoires in COVID-19 (TCRdb year 2020). The library relied on the immunoSEQ multiplex PCR assay. TCRdb obtained this table from immuneACCESS and retained in-frame rearrangements with V and J assigned. These tables miss some clones; where compared with another copy, unresolved V genes account for less than half of the shortfall, and the remainder is unexplained. This sample gives some 340,000 clones in total; roughly 86% of them show up just once. The ten top clones hold approximately 5% of the sample. Sequencing used PBMCs or T cells enriched from blood (not recorded which). Receptors originate from a woman aged 25 to 39 who had recovered from COVID-19.

The V gene is TRBV9, the J gene TRBJ1-1; D ambiguous. The germline V gene encodes CDR1 SGDLS and CDR2 YYNGEE. V dropped 2 bases and J dropped 4 bases, with 12 bases sitting between them. CDR3 length equals 14 residues. CDR3: CASSVTGVSTEAFF. The CDR3, as DNA: TGTGCCAGCAGCGTGACGGGAGTAAGCACTGAAGCTTTCTTT.

The chain links TRBV28 to TRBJ1-4; D gene unclear. The length of the CDR3 is 15 residues. Trimming took 3 bases from V and 3 from J, leaving 11 bases between them. CDR1 is MDHEN, CDR2 SYDVKM, per germline. In DNA form, the CDR3 reads TGTGCCAGCAGTTTTGGAGGTGTGGCTAATGAAAAACTGTTTTTT. As protein: CASSFGGVANEKLFF.

The CDR3 sequence is CASSPSYEAFTEAFF. CDR3 nucleotide sequence: TGTGCCAGCAGCCCCTCCTACGAGGCCTTCACTGAAGCTTTCTTT. The rearrangement joins TRBV3-1 (or the pseudogene TRBV3-2) to TRBJ1-1; D ambiguous. This CDR3 comprises 15 residues. Germline CDR1 LGHDT, CDR2 YNNKEL (reference sequence). V lost 4 bases and J lost 4, with 16 bases in between.

J is TRBJ2-1 and V is TRBV6-2 or TRBV6-3, with 8 positions matching TRBD2. The trim removed 2 bases at V and 6 bases at J, leaving 6 bases unmatched. Germline-derived CDR1 and CDR2 are MNHEY and SVGEGT. The CDR3 runs to 15 residues. DNA for the CDR3: TGTGCCAGCAGTTACGGACTAGCCGGTGCCAATGAGCAGTTCTTC. Amino acids: CASSYGLAGANEQFF.

J is TRBJ1-5 and V is TRBV27; 8 nucleotides match TRBD1. Germline CDR1 MNHEY, CDR2 SMNVEV (reference sequence). This CDR3 is 15 amino acids long. V gave up 6 bases and J gave up 4 bases; unmatched junction bases: 8. CDR3 amino acids: CASRPGGGGNQPQHF. In DNA, the CDR3 is TGTGCCAGCAGACCAGGGGGCGGGGGTAATCAGCCCCAGCATTTT.

J is TRBJ2-5 and V is TRBV4-3; the D is unclear. Germline CDR1 and CDR2: LGHNA and YSLEER. Trimming removed 3 bases from V and 3 bases from J, with 17 bases in between. This CDR3 has 16 residues. The CDR3 coding sequence is TGCGCCAGCAGCCAGGGCCCAATGAGTCAAGAAGAGACCCAGTACTTC. Amino acid sequence: CASSQGPMSQEETQYF.

The rearrangement links TRBV4-2 to TRBJ2-7, with a tentative D call TRBD1 (7 bases). Trimming took 3 bases from V and 3 from J, leaving 18 bases between them. The CDR3 runs 16 residues. The germline V gene encodes CDR1 LGHNA and CDR2 YNFKEQ. CDR3 nucleotides: TGTGCCAGCAGCCAGGCAGACAGGGAGGAGTTCTACGAGCAGTACTTC. Amino acid sequence: CASSQADREEFYEQYF.

The V and J genes are TRBV7-2 and TRBJ2-7, with 10 bases lining up with TRBD1. The CDR3 is 14 residues long. CDR1 is SGHTA and CDR2 is FQGNSA in the germline V gene. V lost 3 bases and J lost 3; bases outside the gene matches: 2. CDR3 protein: CASSLDRGIYEQYF. CDR3 nucleotide sequence: TGTGCCAGCAGCTTGGACAGGGGGATCTACGAGCAGTACTTC.

This chain connects TRBV9 to TRBJ2-1, with 7 bases matching TRBD2. After removal of 7 bases from V and 0 bases from J, the junction contained 7 bases not matched to a gene. Germline CDR1 and CDR2: SGDLS and YYNGEE. This CDR3 region has 15 residues. The CDR3 DNA reads TGTGCCAGCGGCGGGAGTAGCGTCTCCTACAATGAGCAGTTCTTC. This gives the protein CASGGSSVSYNEQFF.